This T cell receptor (beta chain) originates from a study of T cells after yellow fever vaccination. Study conclusions and caveats: FACS-sorted repertoires could contain abundant clonotypes contaminating from the bulk population. Booster sampling recovered most clones from primary vaccination (96% CD4, roughly 88% CD8).

Trimming left V 3 bases short and J 2 bases short, with 7 bases between. This CDR3 has 14 residues. Germline CDR1 is SGHTA and CDR2 is FQGNSA. This clonotype was observed many times. The antigen is undetermined. TCRdb passed the 5' RACE reads through MiXCR, listing each CDR3 protein once. This sample has roughly 150,000 distinct CDR3 sequences; just over 6.5% occur once, and the top ten carry 0.55% to 0.7%. The receptor's source is a man aged 25-40 years who received the YFV17D yellow fever vaccine. The rearrangement joins TRBV7-2 to TRBJ1-4, with TRBD1 as a possible D gene (5 bases). This material consisted of CD4+ T cells sorted from PBMCs, taken 10 days after the yellow fever booster vaccination. The CDR3 DNA reads as TGTGCCAGCAGCTTCCGGGGCACTAATGAAAAACTGTTTTTT. Translated, it gives CASSFRGTNEKLFF.